This TCR beta chain comes out of a study of blood T cells in healthy people across ages. Points from the study as a whole: Age brought a roughly linear fall in TCR beta diversity measured per million T cells.

PCR was performed a second time for 7 to 11 cycles using a sample-barcoded 5' primer and a J-beta primer mix. MiXCR, applied by TCRdb to the 5' RACE reads, yields one record per CDR3 protein. The table shows over 600,000 distinct CDR3 sequences, with roughly 50% occurring only once. This CDR3 is built from 15 residues. Looked up from germline, CDR1 is ENHRY and CDR2 is SYGVKD. Remarks on this clonotype: Its antigen remains unidentified.

The source material was blood. The TCR originated in a man aged 35-49 years in good health. The chain is built from TRBV10-3 and TRBJ2-7, with D perhaps TRBD1 (5 bases). The last part of the DNA fits TRBJ2-5 better; the J call may be wrong. The DNA for the CDR3 is TGTGCCATCAGTAAGGGGTCTGCAGTTGTAGAGACCCAGTACTTC. This gives the protein CAISKGSAVVETQYF.